These T cell receptor beta chains were read from a single sample in a study of CD8+CD57+ T cells in acquired aplastic anemia. Each CDR3 protein is one row after TCRdb ran MiXCR on the reads. The sample lists approximately 170,000 distinct CDR3 sequences; 55% to 80% were seen once. The sample was sorted CD4+, CD8+, or CD8+CD57+ T cells (not recorded which) from PBMCs. The receptor source for this set is a human donor in good health. Both conserved end residues are part of each CDR3. Each record gives: D gene, J gene, V gene, clone size, CDR3 protein, CDR3 DNA. A D gene is named only where the DNA matches it firmly. Expanded clones get a size class; other rows say once, few or many, or leave the size out.

NA	TRBJ2-5	TRBV24-1	NA	CATSDSRGVGAQYF	TGTGCCACCAGTGATTCCCGAGGGGTCGGGGCCCAGTACTTC
TRBD1	TRBJ1-1	TRBV2	many	CASSDSRGSTEAFF	TGTGCCAGCAGTGATTCCAGGGGGTCCACTGAAGCTTTCTTT
NA	TRBJ2-5	TRBV7-6	NA	CASSFLGDQETQYF	TGTGCCAGCAGCTTTTTAGGGGACCAAGAGACCCAGTACTTC
TRBD2	TRBJ2-2	TRBV19	NA	CASSRGLAGGELFF	TGTGCCAGTAGTCGCGGACTAGCGGGAGGGGAGCTGTTTTTT
NA	TRBJ2-7	TRBV19	many	CASSIYGSQNSYEQYF	TGTGCCAGTAGTATATACGGCAGCCAGAACTCCTACGAGCAGTACTTC
NA	TRBJ1-4	TRBV7-9	NA	CASRLTWAEKLFF	TGTGCCAGCAGATTAACCTGGGCTGAAAAACTGTTTTTT
NA	TRBJ1-2	TRBV29-1	NA	CSVRVNYGYTF	TGCAGCGTGAGGGTTAACTATGGCTACACCTTC
TRBD1	TRBJ1-5	TRBV28	NA	CASSPLPGQPSLQHF	TGTGCCAGCAGCCCTCTCCCGGGACAGCCCTCGCTCCAGCATTTT
TRBD2	TRBJ2-5	TRBV9	NA	CASSARVIAGGNQETQYF	TGTGCCAGCAGCGCCAGAGTAATAGCGGGGGGCAACCAAGAGACCCAGTACTTC
TRBD2	TRBJ2-5	TRBV20-1	once	CSARGTSGEETQYF	TGCAGTGCTAGAGGGACTAGCGGGGAAGAGACCCAGTACTTC
NA	TRBJ1-5	TRBV7-9	NA	CASSPRGSSNQPQHF	TGTGCCAGCAGCCCTCGGGGGAGTAGCAATCAGCCCCAGCATTTT
NA	TRBJ1-5	TRBV29-1	NA	CSIKSGDGQPQHF	TGCAGTATCAAGTCAGGGGATGGGCAGCCCCAGCATTTT
TRBD1	TRBJ2-1	TRBV5-1	NA	CASSLVTGSRNEQFF	TGCGCCAGCAGCTTGGTGACAGGGAGCCGGAATGAGCAGTTCTTC
TRBD1	TRBJ2-1	TRBV9	many	CASSSGQGLYNEQFF	TGTGCCAGCAGCTCCGGACAGGGCCTCTACAATGAGCAGTTCTTC
TRBD1	TRBJ2-5	TRBV29-1	NA	CSVPQGAGETQYF	TGCAGCGTCCCCCAGGGGGCCGGGGAGACCCAGTACTTC
NA	TRBJ1-1	TRBV7-2	few	CASSLDFGRAGTEAFF	TGTGCCAGCAGCTTAGATTTTGGCAGGGCTGGCACTGAAGCTTTCTTT
NA	TRBJ1-1	TRBV15	many	CATSHPQGWTEAFF	TGTGCCACCAGCCACCCCCAGGGATGGACTGAAGCTTTCTTT
NA	TRBJ2-7	TRBV7-3	NA	CASSYGGTYEQYF	TGTGCCAGCAGCTATGGTGGCACCTACGAGCAGTACTTC
TRBD1	TRBJ1-2	TRBV5-1	once	CASSLAGDRGQVNYGYTF	TGCGCCAGCAGCTTGGCCGGGGACAGGGGACAGGTTAACTATGGCTACACCTTC
NA	TRBJ2-3	TRBV25-1	NA	CASSEYGSGPSTDTQYF	TGTGCCAGCAGTGAATATGGTTCCGGTCCTAGCACAGATACGCAGTATTTT
TRBD1	TRBJ2-1	TRBV25-1	NA	CASSERQGSYNEQFF	TGTGCCAGCAGTGAACGACAGGGATCCTACAATGAGCAGTTCTTC
NA	TRBJ2-7	TRBV19	once	CASSPRPGTSTYEQYF	TGTGCCAGTAGTCCTCGCCCCGGGACTTCGACCTACGAGCAGTACTTC
TRBD1	TRBJ1-2	TRBV25-1	once	CASSDPWGTGGHGYTF	TGTGCCAGCAGTGATCCTTGGGGGACAGGGGGCCATGGCTACACCTTC
NA	TRBJ1-1	TRBV12-3/TRBV12-4	NA	CASSLAAGGTEASF	TGTGCCAGCAGTTTAGCAGCGGGGGGCACTGAAGCTTCCTTT
TRBD2	TRBJ2-2	TRBV14	NA	CASSQGRGKTGELFF	TGTGCCAGCAGCCAAGGGCGGGGGAAGACCGGGGAGCTGTTTTTT
NA	TRBJ1-5	TRBV2	NA	CASRRGGPQPQHF	TGTGCCAGTAGGCGGGGGGGCCCTCAGCCCCAGCATTTT
NA	TRBJ1-1	TRBV25-1	NA	CASRTGSGEAFF	TGTGCCAGCAGAACAGGGTCAGGTGAAGCTTTCTTT
TRBD1	TRBJ2-7	TRBV7-9	NA	CASSQGQDGQYF	TGTGCCAGCAGCCAGGGACAGGATGGGCAGTACTTC
NA	TRBJ2-7	TRBV20-1	NA	CSARDPRASGNEQYF	TGCAGTGCTAGAGACCCCCGGGCGTCGGGGAACGAGCAGTACTTC
TRBD1	TRBJ1-2	TRBV7-2	NA	CASSHRDRAQGYTF	TGTGCCAGCAGCCATCGGGACAGGGCACAGGGCTACACCTTC
NA	TRBJ2-7	TRBV7-2	NA	CASSPGQGYSYEQYF	TGTGCCAGCAGCCCCGGGCAGGGGTACTCCTACGAGCAGTACTTC
NA	TRBJ1-1	TRBV29-1	NA	CSVEEGSTEAFF	TGCAGCGTTGAGGAGGGGTCGACGGAAGCTTTCTTT
NA	TRBJ1-5	TRBV9	NA	CASSVGGGLQPQHF	TGTGCCAGCAGCGTAGGCGGTGGACTTCAGCCCCAGCATTTT
TRBD2	TRBJ2-3	TRBV15	NA	CATSTRGVDTQYF	TGTGCCACCAGCACCCGGGGGGTAGATACGCAGTATTTT
NA	TRBJ2-1	TRBV19	many	CASSIDKGSYNEQFF	TGTGCCAGTAGTATAGACAAGGGCTCCTACAATGAGCAGTTCTTC
NA	TRBJ1-4	TRBV29-1	NA	CSVEDNEKLFF	TGCAGCGTTGAAGATAATGAAAAACTGTTTTTT
NA	TRBJ2-5	TRBV10-3	NA	CAIRDGSAGETQYF	TGTGCCATCAGGGACGGGTCCGCCGGGGAGACCCAGTACTTC
NA	TRBJ2-7	TRBV7-3	NA	CATSNKPETYEQYF	TGTGCCACCTCCAATAAACCGGAGACCTACGAGCAGTACTTC
NA	TRBJ1-2	TRBV20-1	NA	CSAQERYNYGYTF	TGCAGTGCCCAGGAGCGGTACAACTATGGCTACACCTTC
NA	TRBJ2-1	TRBV20-1	NA	CSARVTASSYNEQFF	TGCAGTGCTAGGGTCACGGCTAGCTCCTACAATGAGCAGTTCTTC
TRBD1	TRBJ2-2	TRBV15	NA	CATSRGGTGNTGELFF	TGTGCCACCAGCAGAGGGGGGACAGGGAACACCGGGGAGCTGTTTTTT
NA	TRBJ2-1	TRBV2	many	CASSEGSSYNEQFF	TGTGCCAGCAGTGAAGGGTCCTCCTACAATGAGCAGTTCTTC
NA	TRBJ1-6	TRBV5-1	NA	CASSLWAVESSYNSPLHF	TGCGCCAGCAGCTTGTGGGCGGTAGAGAGCTCCTATAATTCACCCCTCCACTTT
NA	TRBJ2-5	TRBV2	NA	CASSMLTRQETQYF	TGTGCCAGCAGTATGCTGACTAGACAAGAGACCCAGTACTTC
TRBD1	TRBJ2-7	TRBV7-2	NA	CASKRKGAAYEQYF	TGTGCCAGCAAACGTAAGGGGGCGGCCTACGAGCAGTACTTC
NA	TRBJ2-3	TRBV5-8	NA	CASSYVGAADTQYF	TGTGCCAGCAGCTATGTGGGGGCGGCAGATACGCAGTATTTT
NA	TRBJ1-5	TRBV19	NA	CASSIVWENQPQHF	TGTGCCAGTAGTATAGTATGGGAAAATCAGCCCCAGCATTTT
NA	TRBJ2-2	TRBV6-2/TRBV6-3	NA	CASSYSMVGGKNTGELFF	TGTGCCAGCAGTTACTCGATGGTGGGCGGGAAGAACACCGGGGAGCTGTTTTTT
TRBD1	TRBJ2-7	TRBV19	NA	CASSLTGTGADEQYF	TGTGCCAGTAGCCTTACCGGGACAGGGGCGGATGAGCAGTACTTC
NA	TRBJ1-3	TRBV20-1	NA	CSATQTSGNTIYF	TGCAGTGCGACACAGACCTCTGGAAACACCATATATTTT
NA	TRBJ2-7	TRBV15	many	CATSSLSSGLTHYEQYF	TGTGCCACCAGCAGCCTCTCCAGTGGACTAACGCACTACGAGCAGTACTTC
NA	TRBJ2-7	TRBV10-3	NA	CAISESRTPKDEQYF	TGTGCCATCAGTGAGTCGCGGACCCCTAAGGACGAGCAGTACTTC
TRBD1	TRBJ1-2	TRBV14	NA	CASSHVAGGDGYAF	TGTGCCAGCAGCCATGTCGCAGGGGGGGATGGCTACGCCTTC
NA	TRBJ1-2	TRBV9	NA	CAGGSGKLGYGYTF	TGTGCCGGGGGGTCCGGAAAACTGGGGTATGGCTACACCTTC